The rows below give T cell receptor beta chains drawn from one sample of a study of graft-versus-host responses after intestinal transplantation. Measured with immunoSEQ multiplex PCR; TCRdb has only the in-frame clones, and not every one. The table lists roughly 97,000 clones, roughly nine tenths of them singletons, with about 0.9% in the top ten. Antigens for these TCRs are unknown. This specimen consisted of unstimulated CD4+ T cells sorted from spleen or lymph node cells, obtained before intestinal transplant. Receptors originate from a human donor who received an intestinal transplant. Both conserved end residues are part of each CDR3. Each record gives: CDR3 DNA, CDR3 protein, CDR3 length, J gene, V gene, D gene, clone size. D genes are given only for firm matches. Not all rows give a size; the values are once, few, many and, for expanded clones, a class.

TGTGCCAGCAGCTTAGCGTCTAGCGTCACAGATACGCAGTATTTT | CASSLASSVTDTQYF | 15 | TRBJ2-3 | TRBV7-7 | . | .
TGCGCCAGCAGCCTACAAATAGGACAGCAAGAGACCCAGTACTTC | CASSLQIGQQETQYF | 15 | TRBJ2-5 | TRBV5-1 | . | .
TGCGCCAGCAGCGAGGACAGGGGTAATTCACCCCTCCACTTT | CASSEDRGNSPLHF | 14 | TRBJ1-6 | TRBV10-2 | TRBD1 | .
TGCGCCAGCAGCTTGGGACTCCAGGCTCAGAAACTGTTTTTT | CASSLGLQAQKLFF | 14 | TRBJ1-4 | TRBV5-1 | . | .
TGTGCCAGCTTCTTGGGACAGGGTCAAGAGACCCAGTACTTC | CASFLGQGQETQYF | 14 | TRBJ2-5 | TRBV2 | TRBD1 | .
TGCGCCAGCAGCCCGGGACAGTTCGGCGATGAGCAGTTCTTC | CASSPGQFGDEQFF | 14 | TRBJ2-1 | TRBV5-1 | TRBD1 | .
TGTGCCAGCAGCTCCGGTATAACCGGGGAGCTGTTTTTT | CASSSGITGELFF | 13 | TRBJ2-2 | TRBV7-3 | . | .
TGTGCCAGCAGTAGGACTAGGAACGCGCAGTACTTC | CASSRTRNAQYF | 12 | TRBJ2-7 | TRBV2 | TRBD2 | few
TGTGCCAGCAGTTACTCGATCGACAGGGGCGCTAGCTACACCTTC | CASSYSIDRGASYTF | 15 | TRBJ1-2 | TRBV6-6 | TRBD1 | .
TGTGCCAGCATCGGGACTAGCGGCCAAGAGACCCAGTACTTC | CASIGTSGQETQYF | 14 | TRBJ2-5 | TRBV2 | TRBD2 | .
TGTGCCAGCAGAAATAAGGGACTGCCAAATGAAAAACTGTTTTTT | CASRNKGLPNEKLFF | 15 | TRBJ1-4 | TRBV6-7 | . | .
TGTGCCAGCAGCTTGGCCAGGGGAAGTTTCATGTATGGCTACACCTTC | CASSLARGSFMYGYTF | 16 | TRBJ1-2 | TRBV5-5 | . | .
TGTGCCATCATCAGAAACTACTTTGGAAACACCATATATTTT | CAIIRNYFGNTIYF | 14 | TRBJ1-3 | TRBV10-3 | . | .
TGTGCCAGCAGCTTAACGGGTTACGAGACCCAGTACTTC | CASSLTGYETQYF | 13 | TRBJ2-5 | TRBV7-3 | . | .
TGTGCCAGCAGCTACAGGGAGGCAAACTATGGCTACACCTTC | CASSYREANYGYTF | 14 | TRBJ1-2 | TRBV6-1 | . | .
TGTGCCAGCAGTATACTGGATACGCAGTATTTT | CASSILDTQYF | 11 | TRBJ2-3 | TRBV2 | . | .
TGTGCCAGCAGGAAGAATGCCTATGGCTACACCTTC | CASRKNAYGYTF | 12 | TRBJ1-2 | TRBV9 | . | .
TGTGCCAGCAGTTCAAGCTCCTACAATGAGCAGTTCTTC | CASSSSSYNEQFF | 13 | TRBJ2-1 | TRBV11-2 | . | .
TGTGCCAGCAGCCATGTGGGGGATCTGTACGAGCAGTACTTC | CASSHVGDLYEQYF | 14 | TRBJ2-7 | TRBV14 | . | .
TGTGCCAGCAGCGTTAGGGGGTTGATTTCACCCCTCCACTTT | CASSVRGLISPLHF | 14 | TRBJ1-6 | TRBV6-5 | . | .
TGTGCCAGCAGCCCCCGGGGCCACCGATTGGGGACCGGGGAGACCCAGTACTTC | CASSPRGHRLGTGETQYF | 18 | TRBJ2-5 | TRBV11-2 | . | .
TGTGCCAGCAGCCGGACTAGCGGGTCCACAGATACGCAGTATTTT | CASSRTSGSTDTQYF | 15 | TRBJ2-3 | TRBV27 | TRBD2 | .
TGTGCCAGCAGAAAGGGACAGGGGGTTTACGAGCAGTACTTC | CASRKGQGVYEQYF | 14 | TRBJ2-7 | TRBV27 | TRBD1 | few
TGTGCCAGTAGTATGGCGGGAATCATGACTAATGAAAAACTGTTTTTT | CASSMAGIMTNEKLFF | 16 | TRBJ1-4 | TRBV19 | . | .
TGCGCCAGCAGCCAAGACGGCGGCTCCTACAATGAGCAGTTCTTC | CASSQDGGSYNEQFF | 15 | TRBJ2-1 | TRBV4-1 | . | once
TGTGCCAGCAGGAGGCAGGGTGGATTCACCGGGGAGCTGTTTTTT | CASRRQGGFTGELFF | 15 | TRBJ2-2 | TRBV6-1 | . | .
TGTGCCAGCAGTTACCTTATGTACGATCAGCCCCAGCATTTT | CASSYLMYDQPQHF | 14 | TRBJ1-5 | TRBV6-5 | . | once
TGTGCCAGCAGCTTGGGACAGGGGGCTGTAGATACGCAGTATTTT | CASSLGQGAVDTQYF | 15 | TRBJ2-3 | TRBV7-3 | TRBD1 | .
TGTGCCAGTAGTATGGACAGAGGAGGAGGAGACTATGGCTACACCTTC | CASSMDRGGGDYGYTF | 16 | TRBJ1-2 | TRBV19 | . | few
TGTGCAAGTCGCCCCGACAGGTTCTATAATTCACCCCTCCACTTT | CASRPDRFYNSPLHF | 15 | TRBJ1-6 | TRBV12-2 | . | .
TGTGCCAGCAGTGAAACGGGACACACCTACGAGCAGTACTTC | CASSETGHTYEQYF | 14 | TRBJ2-7 | TRBV2 | . | .
TGTGCCAGCAGAACAGGCGGACTAGCGGATACCTACGAGCAGTACTTC | CASRTGGLADTYEQYF | 16 | TRBJ2-7 | TRBV27 | TRBD2 | .
TGCGCCAGCAGCTTGACAGGTCTTAGCTCTGGGGCCAACGTCCTGACTTTC | CASSLTGLSSGANVLTF | 17 | TRBJ2-6 | TRBV5-1 | . | .
TGCGCCAGCAGCCATTCCGGGACAGGGTTTGGCTACACCTTC | CASSHSGTGFGYTF | 14 | TRBJ1-2 | TRBV5-1 | TRBD1 | .
TGTGCCAGCAGACCTGATTGGGGGATGGGAGAGACCCAGTACTTC | CASRPDWGMGETQYF | 15 | TRBJ2-5 | TRBV7-9 | . | .
TGCGCCAGCAGCGACAGGGGGCACTCCTACGAGCAGTACTTC | CASSDRGHSYEQYF | 14 | TRBJ2-7 | TRBV5-1 | TRBD1 | .
TGTGCCAGCAGGGGGGACAGGGTATCGTCACCCCTCCACTTT | CASRGDRVSSPLHF | 14 | TRBJ1-6 | TRBV2 | TRBD1 | few
TGTGCCAGCAGCTTCCGGGGGTACCAAGAGACCCAGTACTTC | CASSFRGYQETQYF | 14 | TRBJ2-5 | TRBV9 | . | .
TGTGCCAGCAGCCCCAATGGGGGGGAGCAGTACTTC | CASSPNGGEQYF | 12 | TRBJ2-7 | TRBV7-9 | . | .
TGTGCCACCAGCGGGACTAGCGGGTACGGAGAGACCCAGTACTTC | CATSGTSGYGETQYF | 15 | TRBJ2-5 | TRBV15 | TRBD2 | .
TGCGCCAGTACGCAAAAGGAGACCCAGTACTTC | CASTQKETQYF | 11 | TRBJ2-5 | TRBV5-1 | . | once
TGTGCCAGCAGTGAAGGGACAGGGGTTGGCTACACCTTC | CASSEGTGVGYTF | 13 | TRBJ1-2 | TRBV6-5 | TRBD1 | .
TGTGCCAGCAGCGTAGGTGACTACAGCCCTATTGATACGCAGTATTTT | CASSVGDYSPIDTQYF | 16 | TRBJ2-3 | TRBV9 | . | .
TGTGCCAGCAGCTTGAATTTAGGGGGCCAGCCCCAGCATTTT | CASSLNLGGQPQHF | 14 | TRBJ1-5 | TRBV7-6 | TRBD1 | .
TGTGCCAGCAGCTCCCGAGCGGGAGGGACAGATACGCAGTATTTT | CASSSRAGGTDTQYF | 15 | TRBJ2-3 | TRBV9 | TRBD2 | .